What follows is one T cell receptor beta chain and its context. When the RNA was reverse transcribed, random hexamers were used with an input of roughly 0.5 to 1 ug. TCRdb fed the immunoSEQ multiplex PCR reads into MiXCR, producing one record per CDR3 protein. The sample lists about 140,000 distinct CDR3 sequences; 90% to 97% were seen once. These data are taken from a study of CD8 T cells in Susac syndrome. Under recently defined diagnostic criteria, the patients with Susac syndrome qualified as having definite or probable disease. In contrast to the negatively isolated CD8+ and CD4+ T cells, TEMRA cells were FACS-enriched. Germline V gives CDR1 SEHNR, CDR2 FQNEAQ (reference sequence). The CDR3 is 13 amino acids. V lost 5 bases and J 3 bases, leaving 10 bases between the germline ends.

V is TRBV7-9 and J is TRBJ1-2; D gene unclear. The specimen sequenced was CD4+ T cells from PBMCs. The sequence was collected from a human donor with Susac syndrome. This CDR3 reads CASSTPNDYGYTF. The CDR3 coding sequence is TGTGCCAGCAGCACACCCAACGACTATGGCTACACCTTC.